Following are 32 T cell receptor beta chains from one sample sequenced in a study of beta chain features in type 1 diabetes. Findings and limits, study-wide: All four CD4+ subsets from Type 1 diabetes patients carried moderately but significantly shorter TCRB CDR3s.

As every portion of the isolated RNA was reverse transcribed, the sequencing read expressed TCRB transcripts. Method: immunoSEQ multiplex PCR; TCRdb's copy keeps in-frame clones and lacks some. The table lists 350,000 to 450,000 clones, around 12% of them singletons. The antigens of these receptors remain unknown. The material sequenced was naive CD4+ T cells from blood. The origin of the receptors is a woman under 30 with type 1 diabetes.

A few counts support this clone. J is TRBJ2-2 and V is TRBV7-9; D perhaps matches TRBD1 (5 bases). Germline-derived CDR1 and CDR2 are SEHNR and FQNEAQ (reference sequence). The CDR3 sequence is 13 residues long. V gave up 3 bases and J gave up 7 bases, with 9 bases separating them. DNA for the CDR3: TGTGCCAGCAGCTTCGCCAGGGTCGGGGAGCTGTTTTTT. This gives the protein CASSFARVGELFF. The entire variable domain, with the rest obtained from reference TRBV7-9 and TRBJ2-2, is as follows: DTGVSQNPRHKITKRGQNVTFRCDPISEHNRLYWYRQTLGQGPEFLTYFQNEAQLEKSRLLSDRFSAERPKGSFSTLEIQRTEQGDSAMYLCASSFARVGELFFGEGSRLTVL.

This chain uses TRBV30 with TRBJ1-1; perhaps TRBD1 as D (6 bases). Looked up from germline, CDR1 is GTSNPN and CDR2 is SVGIG (reference sequence). Between the trimmed V and J ends, which lost 2 bases and 10 bases, there was a span of 14 bases. The CDR3 length is 12 residues. The CDR3 coding sequence is TGTGCCTGGAGTCTTGGGGGGGCAAGAGCTTTCTTT. Protein product: CAWSLGGARAFF.

This clone was observed a handful of times. CDR3 nucleotide sequence: TGTGCCAGCAGCCGGACAGGAAGCTCTGGGGCCAACGTCCTGACTTTC. Its protein product is CASSRTGSSGANVLTF. The rearrangement links TRBV7-9 to TRBJ2-6, with 7 positions matching TRBD1. In germline, CDR1 is SEHNR, CDR2 FQNEAQ (reference sequence). This CDR3 contains 16 residues. With V trimmed by 5 bases and J by 0 bases, 4 bases remained unmatched.

The chain employs TRBV29-1 and TRBJ2-5; a weak D match, TRBD2 (5 bases). CDR1 SQVTM and CDR2 ANQGSEA come from the germline V gene. The CDR3 is 14 amino acids. The ends were cut back, 5 bases at V and 4 bases at J, with 17 bases in the middle. The CDR3 region is CSVPFPWAGETQYF. The CDR3 nucleotides read TGCAGCGTTCCATTCCCCTGGGCGGGAGAGACCCAGTACTTC. The complete variable domain, with remaining parts taken from reference TRBV29-1 and TRBJ2-5, reads SAVISQKPSRDICQRGTSLTIQCQVDSQVTMMFWYRQQPGQSLTLIATANQGSEATYESGFVIDKFPISRPNLTFSTLTVSNMSPEDSSIYLCSVPFPWAGETQYFGPGTRLLVL.

V is TRBV6-5 and J is TRBJ2-5; D not resolved. Deletions cut 3 bases from V and 4 bases from J, with 9 bases between. CDR3 length equals 13 residues. Germline V CDR1 and CDR2: MNHEY, SVGAGI. Here the CDR3 reads CASSYWLGETQYF. The CDR3, as DNA: TGTGCCAGCAGTTATTGGCTAGGAGAGACCCAGTACTTC.

The rearrangement links TRBV28 to TRBJ2-1, with a possible D match to TRBD2 (5 bases). Trimming pared 6 bases from V and 8 bases from J, leaving 11 bases between. The CDR3 runs to 12 residues. From germline, CDR1 is MDHEN and CDR2 SYDVKM. The CDR3 DNA reads TGTGCCAGCAGAGAGGGTGTGTATGAGCAGTTCTTC. Encoded protein: CASREGVYEQFF.

This clone was found a few times. The chain has TRBV7-9 and TRBJ1-2; D may be TRBD1 (5 bases). This CDR3 is 15 amino acids long. The germline V and J ends were trimmed by 4 bases and 0 bases, with 12 bases remaining between them. CDR1 is SEHNR, CDR2 FQNEAQ, per germline (reference sequence). CDR3 residues: CASSSHRRTNYGYTF. The CDR3 DNA reads TGTGCCAGCAGCTCGCACAGGCGAACTAACTATGGCTACACCTTC.

The CDR3 DNA sequence: TGTGCCAGCAGGGAGGGGGACAGGGCCCCCTACGAGCAGTACTTC. Amino acid sequence: CASREGDRAPYEQYF. The V gene is TRBV25-1, the J gene TRBJ2-7; TRBD1 agrees at 9 bases. V was clipped by 6 bases and J by 2 bases; unmatched bases: 8. The CDR3 loop spans 15 amino acids. CDR1 and CDR2 (germline): MGHDK, SYGVNS.

This clone was counted between two and nine times. One end of the junction does not line up with germline, which may come from a read error. The chain is built from TRBV20-1 and TRBJ2-7; D call uncertain. The germline V gene has CDR1 DFQATT and CDR2 SNEGSKA (reference sequence). CDR3 size: 11 residues. The DNA of the CDR3 is TGCAGTGCTCGAGACTCGTACGAGCAGTACTTC. Protein product: CSARDSYEQYF.

The chain has TRBV28 and TRBJ2-3, with 7 positions matching TRBD1. The CDR3 has 15 residues. Trimming cost V 4 bases and J 4 bases; bases outside gene matches: 8. The V gene's germline CDR1 is MDHEN and CDR2 SYDVKM. Written as DNA, the CDR3 is TGTGCCAGCAGTTCGCCCGGGACAGTTGCAGATACGCAGTATTTT. This sequence encodes CASSSPGTVADTQYF.

This clone came up a few times. The rearrangement joins TRBV25-1 to TRBJ1-1; 7 bases align to TRBD1. This CDR3 contains 16 residues. Germline loops: CDR1 MGHDK, CDR2 SYGVNS. The V and J ends lost 4 bases and 0 bases, in that order; junction bases with no gene match: 8. The CDR3 DNA is TGTGCCAGCAGTGCGACAGGGTTAATAATGAACACTGAAGCTTTCTTT. Protein sequence: CASSATGLIMNTEAFF.

This clone appeared a few times. The chain recombines TRBV5-1 with TRBJ1-5; TRBD1 aligns across 7 bases. Germline CDR1 and CDR2: SGHRS and YFSETQ. This CDR3 is 15 amino acids long. J lost 3 bases, V lost 4 bases, and 7 bases had no gene match. Written as DNA, the CDR3 is TGCGCCAGCAGCACGGGGGACAGTTTCAATCAGCCCCAGCATTTT. Its protein is CASSTGDSFNQPQHF.

The V gene is TRBV28, the J gene TRBJ2-7, with 7 positions matching TRBD2. CDR1 MDHEN and CDR2 SYDVKM come from the germline V gene. V shed 5 bases, J shed 2 bases, and the junction held 0 bases outside the gene matches. This CDR3 is built from 12 residues. Here the CDR3 reads CASSTSAYEQYF. The CDR3 region has the DNA TGTGCCAGCAGTACTAGCGCCTACGAGCAGTACTTC.

J is TRBJ2-7 and V is TRBV5-1, with D possibly TRBD1 on 6 matching bases. The V and J ends lost 0 bases and 6 bases respectively, with 13 bases between them. The CDR3 length is 14 residues. Germline CDR1 is SGHRS and CDR2 is YFSETQ. CDR3 coding DNA: TGCGCCAGCAGCTTGGCCCTACAGGGTCCCGAGCAGTACTTC. Amino acids: CASSLALQGPEQYF. Combining the CDR3 with reference TRBV5-1 and TRBJ2-7 gives the whole variable domain KAGVTQTPRYLIKTRGQQVTLSCSPISGHRSVSWYQQTPGQGLQFLFEYFSETQRNKGNFPGRFSGRQFSNSRSEMNVSTLELGDSALYLCASSLALQGPEQYFGPGTRLTVT.

The rearrangement uses TRBV7-9 and TRBJ1-5; D remains ambiguous. The CDR3 is 15 amino acids. The V gene lost 6 bases and the J gene lost 2 bases, with 14 bases spanning the gap. The germline V gene has CDR1 SEHNR and CDR2 FQNEAQ (reference sequence). CDR3 protein: CASSVEGTGNQPQHF. The CDR3 DNA sequence: TGTGCCAGCAGTGTGGAGGGCACGGGCAATCAGCCCCAGCATTTT.

The rearrangement joins TRBV7-2 to TRBJ2-1; 13 nucleotides align to TRBD2. This CDR3 is built from 16 residues. After removal of 3 bases from V and 5 bases from J, the junction contained 4 bases not matched to a gene. Looked up from germline, CDR1 is SGHTA and CDR2 is FQGNSA. The CDR3 nucleotides are TGTGCCAGCAGCTTCGTCGGGACTAGCGGGGACAATGAGCAGTTCTTC. Its translation is CASSFVGTSGDNEQFF.

This chain joins TRBV4-3 and TRBJ2-3; the D gene is possibly TRBD1 (5 bases). CDR3 length equals 15 residues. CDR1 is LGHNA and CDR2 is YSLEER in the germline V gene. Trimming removed 0 bases at V and 6 bases at J, with 13 bases between. The CDR3 DNA reads as TGCGCCAGCAGCCAAGACCGTCATAAGGGGGATACGCAGTATTTT. It is translated as CASSQDRHKGDTQYF.

A few counts support this clone. The genes are TRBV29-1 and TRBJ2-3, with TRBD1 as a possible D gene (6 bases). The CDR3 has 15 amino acids. Trimming shortened V by 4 bases and J by 3 bases, and 17 bases separated the two germline ends. In germline, CDR1 is SQVTM, CDR2 ANQGSEA. The DNA of the CDR3 is TGCAGCGTTGGATCCCCTTCAGGGGCTACAGATACGCAGTATTTT. Translation gives CSVGSPSGATDTQYF.

In this sample, this clone turned up a few times. This chain joins TRBV29-1 and TRBJ2-7; the match to TRBD1 covers 9 bases. The germline V gene has CDR1 SQVTM and CDR2 ANQGSEA. CDR3 length: 15 amino acids. J lost 1 base, V lost 2 bases, and 6 bases had no gene match. The CDR3 DNA sequence: TGCAGCGTTGAATACCGGGACAGGGAGTCCTACGAGCAGTACTTC. It is translated as CSVEYRDRESYEQYF.

The rearrangement joins TRBV5-1 to TRBJ2-3, with TRBD1 identical over 10 bases. The germline CDR1 and CDR2 sequences are SGHRS and YFSETQ. V was clipped by 5 bases and J by 4 bases; unmatched bases: 7. The CDR3 consists of 15 residues. CDR3 protein: CASSSGQGMSDTQYF. The DNA of the CDR3 is TGCGCCAGCAGTTCGGGACAGGGGATGTCAGATACGCAGTATTTT.

In this sample, this clone turned up a few times. The chain links TRBV5-6 to TRBJ2-3, with D unresolved. This CDR3 has 14 amino acids. Per germline, CDR1 SGHDT and CDR2 YYEEEE. Between the trimmed V and J ends, which lost 1 base and 1 base, there was a span of 7 bases. DNA of the CDR3: TGTGCCAGCAGCTTGCGTAGTGGCACAGATACGCAGTATTTT. Residues: CASSLRSGTDTQYF.

In this sample, this clone turned up a few times. The genes are TRBV19 and TRBJ2-1, with 9 nucleotides matching TRBD1. Germline loops: CDR1 LNHDA, CDR2 SQIVND (reference sequence). The J segment lost 8 bases and the V segment lost 4 bases, leaving 3 bases of the junction unmatched. There are 13 residues in the CDR3. CDR3: CASSTGQGHEQFF. CDR3 in DNA: TGTGCCAGTAGTACGGGACAGGGCCATGAGCAGTTCTTC.

This clone was counted a few times. The CDR3 reads CASKAGGAGANVLTF. The DNA for the CDR3 is TGTGCCAGCAAGGCAGGGGGCGCTGGGGCCAACGTCCTGACTTTC. The chain employs TRBV28 and TRBJ2-6, with 8 bases matching TRBD1. The CDR3 contains 15 residues. J gave up 2 bases and V 7 bases, and 4 bases lay outside the gene matches. The germline CDR1 and CDR2 sequences are MDHEN and SYDVKM.

The rearrangement links TRBV5-6 to TRBJ2-6; 12 positions match TRBD2. The trim removed 4 bases at V and 0 bases at J, leaving 5 bases unmatched. The CDR3 contains 18 residues. Germline V gives CDR1 SGHDT, CDR2 YYEEEE. CDR3 coding DNA: TGTGCCAGCAGCACACTAGCGGGAGGACCCTCTGGGGCCAACGTCCTGACTTTC. It is translated as CASSTLAGGPSGANVLTF.

The V gene is TRBV2, the J gene TRBJ2-7; D perhaps matches TRBD1 (5 bases). With 5 bases removed from V and 3 bases from J, the gap between germline ends came to 8 bases. The CDR3 has 12 amino acids. The V gene's germline CDR1 is SNHLY and CDR2 FYNNEI. The CDR3 coding sequence is TGTGCCAGCAGTCGACAGTTCTACGAGCAGTACTTC. Its protein product is CASSRQFYEQYF.

This clone has only a few counts. The chain couples TRBV5-4 to TRBJ2-7; the match to TRBD1 covers 10 bases. The V gene's germline CDR1 is SGHNT and CDR2 YYREEE (reference sequence). The CDR3 has 13 amino acids. V lost 9 bases to trimming and J lost 3 bases; unmatched junction nucleotides: 6. CDR3 sequence reads: CATLGQGDYEQYF. DNA of the CDR3: TGTGCCACCCTCGGACAGGGGGACTACGAGCAGTACTTC.

This chain links TRBV19 with TRBJ2-3; D perhaps matches TRBD2 (6 bases). CDR3 length: 14 residues. Deletions cut 10 bases from V and 4 bases from J, with 18 bases between. Germline values: CDR1 LNHDA, CDR2 SQIVND (reference sequence). CDR3 sequence (DNA): TGTGCCACCAACCACATTGGGGAGGCAGATACGCAGTATTTT. Residues: CATNHIGEADTQYF.

In this sample, this clone turned up a few times. This rearrangement joins TRBV10-3 to TRBJ2-7; the D gene is possibly TRBD1 (6 bases). Germline assignment: CDR1 ENHRY and CDR2 SYGVKD. V was cut by 2 bases and J by 4 bases, with 9 bases left in between. This CDR3 has 13 amino acids. The CDR3 spells CAISEDRYYEQYF. The CDR3, as DNA: TGTGCCATCAGTGAGGACAGGTATTACGAGCAGTACTTC.

The J gene is TRBJ2-5, the V gene TRBV4-3, with D maybe TRBD1 (5 bases). This CDR3 region has 14 residues. Germline V lookup: CDR1 LGHNA, CDR2 YSLEER. The V end lost 0 bases, the J end lost 5 bases, and 10 bases lay between the germline ends. CDR3 sequence: CASSQDRVRETQYF. CDR3 sequence (DNA): TGCGCCAGCAGCCAAGACAGGGTCAGGGAGACCCAGTACTTC.

This clone was detected only a few times. The chain couples TRBV5-1 to TRBJ1-6; 10 bases match TRBD1. CDR3 size: 15 residues. V lost 4 bases and J lost 10; bases outside the gene matches: 8. From germline, CDR1 is SGHRS and CDR2 YFSETQ. The CDR3 protein is CASSATTGGKSPLHF. CDR3 nucleotides: TGCGCCAGCAGCGCGACGACAGGGGGCAAATCACCCCTCCACTTT.

This clone was seen a few times. V usage is TRBV28 and J usage is TRBJ2-7, with 7 bases that match TRBD2. The CDR3 contains 16 residues. Germline CDR1 reads MDHEN; CDR2 reads SYDVKM. Trimming took 7 bases from V and 4 from J; bases not matched to a gene: 16. The CDR3 protein is CASIGERASGVYEQYF. In DNA, the CDR3 is TGTGCCAGCATAGGGGAGCGGGCTAGCGGAGTGTACGAGCAGTACTTC.

The table lists this clone with a few counts. At one boundary the junction diverges from the germline segment, which might be a read error. The chain employs TRBV9 and TRBJ2-3; TRBD1 agrees at 7 bases. The CDR3 is made up of 13 amino acids. The germline V gene has CDR1 SGDLS and CDR2 YYNGEE. This chain's CDR3 is CASGRIGTETQYF. Written as DNA, the CDR3 is TGTGCCAGCGGTCGGATTGGGACAGAAACGCAGTATTTT.